The 21 T cell receptor beta chains below come from one sample, sequenced in a study of T cell responses to AZD1222 COVID-19 vaccine. Assay used: immunoSEQ multiplex PCR; TCRdb lists only in-frame clones, some missing. The repertoire holds some 140,000 clones, about 92% seen once, with 3% to 3.5% in the top ten. Here the sequenced sample was peripheral blood, taken on day 0 of AZD1222 vaccination. These receptors originate from an adult in good health.

V usage is TRBV6-1 and J usage is TRBJ1-2; a weak D match, TRBD1 (6 bases). V was trimmed by 5 bases and J by 7 bases, leaving 11 bases between them. The CDR3 length is 12 residues. In germline, CDR1 is MNHNS, CDR2 SASEGT. The CDR3 sequence: CASSWTVLGYTF. Written as DNA, the CDR3 is TGTGCCAGCAGTTGGACAGTTCTTGGCTACACCTTC.

The chain is built from TRBV30 and TRBJ2-5; 7 nucleotides line up with TRBD1. The CDR3 is 13 amino acids. The V gene's germline CDR1 is GTSNPN and CDR2 SVGIG (reference sequence). V gave up 5 bases and J gave up 1 base; unmatched junction bases: 4. The CDR3 DNA reads TGTGCCTGGGGGACAGTGACCCAAGAGACCCAGTACTTC. Its translation: CAWGTVTQETQYF.

The chain employs TRBV20-1 and TRBJ1-2; no clear D. This CDR3 comprises 11 residues. With 3 bases removed from V and 0 bases from J, the gap between germline ends came to 2 bases. Per the germline V gene, CDR1 is DFQATT and CDR2 is SNEGSKA (reference sequence). The CDR3 loop is CSASPNYGYTF. The CDR3 region has the DNA TGCAGTGCTAGCCCTAACTATGGCTACACCTTC.

This chain links TRBV4-1 with TRBJ1-6; 11 bases agree with TRBD1. Germline values: CDR1 MGHRA, CDR2 YSYEKL. There are 17 residues in the CDR3. V shed 0 bases, J shed 9 bases, and the junction held 7 bases outside the gene matches. The CDR3 DNA reads TGCGCCAGCAGCCAAGATCCGTCAGGGACAGGGGGTTCACCCCTCCACTTT. Translating gives CASSQDPSGTGGSPLHF.

J is TRBJ1-1 and V is TRBV7-3; 7 bases agree with TRBD1. The V segment lost 5 bases and the J segment 4 bases; nucleotides outside the gene matches: 7. Germline V gene data show CDR1 as SGHTA and CDR2 as FQGTGA. The CDR3 has 14 residues. CDR3 amino acids: CASSQRQGGTEAFF. CDR3 nucleotides: TGTGCCAGCAGCCAACGACAGGGCGGCACTGAAGCTTTCTTT.

The sample holds many counts of this clone. This chain links TRBV19 with TRBJ1-2; D uncertain. CDR3 length: 14 amino acids. Trimming left V 3 bases short and J 6 bases short, with 14 bases between. In germline, CDR1 is LNHDA, CDR2 SQIVND (reference sequence). DNA of the CDR3: TGTGCCAGTAGTATCTCGACGGTGGCCCATGGCTACACCTTC. Protein product: CASSISTVAHGYTF.

The chain couples TRBV5-6 to TRBJ2-2; the D is unclear. V lost 2 bases, J lost 5 bases, and 7 bases lay in between. The CDR3 loop spans 13 amino acids. Per germline, CDR1 SGHDT and CDR2 YYEEEE. The CDR3 nucleotides read TGTGCCAGCAGCTTATACGGGACCGGGGAGCTGTTTTTT. This sequence encodes CASSLYGTGELFF.

This clone has a single count. The chain combines TRBV18 with TRBJ1-1; the D gene is possibly TRBD1 (5 bases). The germline V gene has CDR1 KGHSH and CDR2 LQKENI. Deletions cut 3 bases from V and 3 bases from J, with 17 bases between. This CDR3 comprises 16 residues. CDR3 bases: TGTGCCAGCTCACCCACAACGAAGGGGTGGGACACTGAAGCTTTCTTT. Translating gives CASSPTTKGWDTEAFF.

The genes are TRBV28 and TRBJ2-1; no reliable D call. The CDR3 totals 12 residues. Germline loops: CDR1 MDHEN, CDR2 SYDVKM. The V gene lost 2 bases and the J gene lost 9 bases, with 8 bases spanning the gap. The CDR3 bases are TGTGCCAGCAGTTTAGGGTTTGCTGAGCAGTTCTTC. Translated, it gives CASSLGFAEQFF. Full variable domain (rest looked up from reference TRBV28 and TRBJ2-1): DVKVTQSSRYLVKRTGEKVFLECVQDMDHENMFWYRQDPGLGLRLIYFSYDVKMKEKGDIPEGYSVSREKKERFSLILESASTNQTSMYLCASSLGFAEQFFGPGTRLTVL.

The chain couples TRBV3-1 (or the pseudogene TRBV3-2) to TRBJ2-1, with no clear D. Per the germline V gene, CDR1 is LGHDT and CDR2 is YNNKEL (reference sequence). Trimming shortened V by 6 bases and J by 9 bases, and 24 bases separated the two germline ends. The CDR3 spans 16 residues. The CDR3 coding sequence is TGTGCCAGCAGTACAAACCCCGGCTGGCCGCCCGGTGAGCAGTTCTTC. Residues: CASSTNPGWPPGEQFF.

The V and J genes are TRBV5-1 and TRBJ2-3, with 13 positions matching TRBD2. J was trimmed by 4 bases and V by 5 bases; bases with no gene match: 7. Germline CDR1 reads SGHRS; CDR2 reads YFSETQ. The CDR3 covers 16 residues. The CDR3: CASSSGLAGFSDTQYF. The DNA of the CDR3 is TGCGCCAGCAGTTCGGGACTAGCGGGATTCTCAGATACGCAGTATTTT.

This clone has a single count. The chain combines TRBV11-2 with TRBJ2-7; 7 bases match TRBD2. This CDR3 has 16 amino acids. J lost 0 bases, V lost 5 bases, and 10 bases had no gene match. Germline CDR1 is SGHAT and CDR2 is FQNNGV. Here the CDR3 reads CASSRLAGAHSYEQYF. CDR3 coding DNA: TGTGCCAGCAGCCGACTAGCCGGGGCTCACTCCTACGAGCAGTACTTC.

This clone was detected only once. The J gene is TRBJ2-2, the V gene TRBV5-1; no definite D call. Germline CDR1 reads SGHRS; CDR2 reads YFSETQ. CDR3 length equals 11 residues. The V end lost 5 bases, the J end lost 5 bases, and 4 bases lay between the germline ends. The CDR3 loop is CASSSTGELFF. The CDR3 DNA reads as TGCGCCAGCAGTTCGACCGGGGAGCTGTTTTTT.

The chain is built from TRBV5-4 and TRBJ2-3; the D gene is possibly TRBD2 (6 bases). This CDR3 is built from 15 residues. Trimming removed 3 bases at V and 1 base at J, with 12 bases between. The V gene's germline CDR1 is SGHNT and CDR2 YYREEE (reference sequence). CDR3 sequence reads: CASSSERARTDTQYF. The DNA for the CDR3 is TGTGCCAGCAGCTCGGAGCGGGCTCGCACAGATACGCAGTATTTT.

This chain uses TRBV24-1 with TRBJ1-5; 10 bases fit TRBD1. CDR3 length equals 16 residues. V was clipped by 4 bases and J by 7 bases; unmatched bases: 9. Germline CDR1 KGHDR, CDR2 SFDVKD. CDR3 in DNA: TGTGCCACCAGTGAGGGTCGGGGACAGGGGTACCAGCCCCAGCATTTT. It translates to CATSEGRGQGYQPQHF.

The V and J genes are TRBV7-2 and TRBJ2-3, with D possibly TRBD2 on 5 matching bases. The V end was cut by 1 base, the J end by 3 bases, with 14 bases between. The CDR3 extends over 16 amino acids. CDR1 SGHTA and CDR2 FQGNSA come from the germline V gene. In nucleotides, the CDR3 is TGTGCCAGCAGCTTAGGCGTACTCGGGAAAACAGATACGCAGTATTTT. This gives the protein CASSLGVLGKTDTQYF.

The rearrangement uses TRBV6-5 and TRBJ2-7, with a tentative D call TRBD2 (6 bases). V was shortened by 0 bases and J by 5 bases, with 11 bases between the two germline ends. Per the germline V gene, CDR1 is MNHEY and CDR2 is SVGAGI. This CDR3 comprises 14 residues. CDR3 DNA sequence: TGTGCCAGCAGTTACTCCGGGGGTCGGAACGAGCAGTACTTC. Its translation is CASSYSGGRNEQYF.

This clone was seen a few times. The chain carries TRBV7-2 and TRBJ1-1; D unclear. The V end was cut by 5 bases, the J end by 1 base, with 11 bases between. In germline, CDR1 is SGHTA, CDR2 FQGNSA. This CDR3 is built from 14 residues. Here the CDR3 DNA reads TGTGCCAGCAGCCCCCGATCAGGGAACACTGAAGCTTTCTTT. Translated: CASSPRSGNTEAFF.

This rearrangement joins TRBV10-3 to TRBJ2-1; 9 bases fit TRBD1. V was pared by 7 bases and J by 7 bases, with 8 bases of the junction left unmatched. Germline V CDR1 and CDR2: ENHRY, SYGVKD. The length of the CDR3 is 14 residues. The CDR3 sequence is CAITGTGKQNEQFF. The CDR3 DNA reads TGTGCCATCACCGGGACAGGGAAACAGAATGAGCAGTTCTTC.

Worth noting for this clone: The identical CDR3 is also encoded by other nucleotide sequences in the sample. This rearrangement joins TRBV28 to TRBJ2-7, with 11 bases that match TRBD1. The CDR3 consists of 14 residues. V dropped 6 bases and J dropped 7; count of bases not matched to a gene: 8. The germline V gene has CDR1 MDHEN and CDR2 SYDVKM. The CDR3: CASRDPDRGQEQYF. CDR3 nucleotides: TGTGCCAGCAGGGACCCGGACAGGGGGCAGGAGCAGTACTTC.

A single count supports this clone. This CDR3 is CSASRNEQFF. The CDR3 region has the DNA TGCAGTGCTTCCAGGAATGAGCAGTTCTTC. The V gene is TRBV20-1, the J gene TRBJ2-1; D unclear. Trimming cost V 5 bases and J 7 bases, with 6 bases left between them. The CDR3 loop spans 10 amino acids. Germline V CDR1 and CDR2: DFQATT, SNEGSKA (reference sequence).